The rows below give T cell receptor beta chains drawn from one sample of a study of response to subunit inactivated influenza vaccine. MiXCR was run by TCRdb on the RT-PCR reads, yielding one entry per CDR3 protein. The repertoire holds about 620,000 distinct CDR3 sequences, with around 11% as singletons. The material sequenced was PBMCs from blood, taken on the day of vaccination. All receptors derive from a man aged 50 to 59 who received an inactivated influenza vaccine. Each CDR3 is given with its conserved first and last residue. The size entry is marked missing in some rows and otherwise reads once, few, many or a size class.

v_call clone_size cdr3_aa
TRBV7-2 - CASSYGIQETQYF
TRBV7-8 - CASSSTGRVQTFAYEQYF
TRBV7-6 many CASSQNTRQGEENEQFF
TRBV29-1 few CSAHRDRGNNEQFF
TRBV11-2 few CATRGRTGLSGANVLTF
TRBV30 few CAWSVQGIYSPLHF
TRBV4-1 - CASSQDTSGTSTDTQYF
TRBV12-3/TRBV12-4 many CASSLVGIYEQYF
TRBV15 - CATSPRASDSCEQYF
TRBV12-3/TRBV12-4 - CASSFSIGPIGETQYF
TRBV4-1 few CASSQVADKAISPLHF
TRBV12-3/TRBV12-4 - CASSSPSNQPQHF
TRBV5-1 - CASSRLAGGPNTQYF
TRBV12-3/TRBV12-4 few CASSLVVTSGRAYNEQFF
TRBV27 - CASSFRRGAPEFNEQFF
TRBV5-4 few CASSSSGNRAGELFF
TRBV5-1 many CASSWGGTDTQYF
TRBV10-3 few CAISGGDQETQYF
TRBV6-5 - CASSWDRGSPLHF
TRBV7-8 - CASSPPGTGIGFSYEQYF